A selection of T cell receptor beta chains follows, all from one sample in a study of response to subunit inactivated influenza vaccine. TCRdb re-called the RT-PCR reads through MiXCR, storing one row per CDR3 protein. The table has 700,000 to 800,000 distinct CDR3 sequences, 15% to 20% seen once. Specimen: PBMCs from blood, collected more than 4 days after vaccination. All receptors derive from a middle-aged man who received an inactivated influenza vaccine. The CDR3 runs from the conserved cysteine through the conserved F or W. The D gene is left open where the match is weak. Expanded clones are given a class, and other clones once, few, many or no size at all.

d_call	v_call	clone_size	cdr3_length	j_call	cdr3_nt	cdr3_aa
TRBD2	TRBV7-9	NA	16	TRBJ2-7	TGTGCCAGCAGCCCAAGTTGGACTAGCGGGAGGTACGAGCAGTACTTC	CASSPSWTSGRYEQYF
NA	TRBV5-1	NA	15	TRBJ2-1	TGCGCCAGCAGCCGCTTAGGAAGGTGGGGCGATGAGCAGTTCTTC	CASSRLGRWGDEQFF
NA	TRBV6-6	few	12	TRBJ1-1	TGTGCCAGCAGTTCCATCAGCGATGAAGCTTTCTTT	CASSSISDEAFF
TRBD1	TRBV6-2/TRBV6-3	NA	14	TRBJ2-1	TGTGCCAGCAATGCCGGGACAGTTTACAATGAGCAGTTCTTC	CASNAGTVYNEQFF
TRBD1	TRBV27	NA	14	TRBJ1-2	TGTGCCAGCAGTACCACAGGGGCGAACTATGGCTACACCTTC	CASSTTGANYGYTF
NA	TRBV6-1	NA	14	TRBJ2-3	TGTGCCAGCAGCATTCAGGGGAACACAGATACGCAGTCTTTT	CASSIQGNTDTQSF
TRBD1	TRBV20-1	NA	16	TRBJ1-6	TGCAGTGCTAGACCCGGACAGGGGGCCGGTAATTCACCCCTCCACTTT	CSARPGQGAGNSPLHF
NA	TRBV20-1	many	11	TRBJ2-3	TGCAGCGCGTCTAGCACAGATACGCAGTATTTT	CSASSTDTQYF
NA	TRBV28	NA	15	TRBJ2-3	TGTGCCAGCAGTCGGATACTAGTTTCAGCGGATACGCAGTATTTT	CASSRILVSADTQYF
TRBD1	TRBV5-4	NA	16	TRBJ2-1	TGTGCCAGCAGCCGGGCGGGACAGGGGCCATACAATGAGCAGTTCTTC	CASSRAGQGPYNEQFF
TRBD2	TRBV6-1	NA	17	TRBJ2-2	TGTGCCAGCGCCCCCCCTGCCGGGGGAGGGGACACCGGGGAGCTGTTTTTT	CASAPPAGGGDTGELFF
NA	TRBV7-9	few	14	TRBJ2-5	TGTGCCAGCAGCCACCTGTTAGAGCCGGAGACCCAGTACTTC	CASSHLLEPETQYF
NA	TRBV3-1	few	16	TRBJ1-6	TGTGCCAGCAGCCAAGGCTCAGGGGCGGTTAATTCACCCCTCCACTTT	CASSQGSGAVNSPLHF
NA	TRBV12-3/TRBV12-4	few	13	TRBJ1-5	TGTGCCAGCAGAGGACAGAGCCTAGGGCCCCAGCATTTT	CASRGQSLGPQHF
NA	TRBV7-9	NA	13	TRBJ1-3	TGTGCCAGCGGCGCCAGGGGTGGAAACACCATATATTTT	CASGARGGNTIYF
NA	TRBV29-1	few	12	TRBJ1-1	TGCAGCGCCGTCCCTATGAACACTGAAGCTTTCTTT	CSAVPMNTEAFF
NA	TRBV4-3	NA	15	TRBJ1-2	TGCGCCAGCAGCCAAGACTCTCCCAGACTAGGGGGCTACACCTTC	CASSQDSPRLGGYTF
TRBD1	TRBV29-1	NA	13	TRBJ2-1	TGCAGCGTTGACTCGGACAGGCCCAATGAGCAGTTCTTC	CSVDSDRPNEQFF
TRBD1	TRBV9	NA	15	TRBJ1-1	TGTGCCAGCAGCCCTCAGGGGGGATCTGTCACTGAAGCTTTCTTT	CASSPQGGSVTEAFF
NA	TRBV9	NA	15	TRBJ2-2	TGTGCCAGCAGCGTAGGGACTAAAAACACCGGGGAGCTGTTTTTT	CASSVGTKNTGELFF
NA	TRBV20-1	NA	14	TRBJ2-7	TGCAGTGCTATTTTCCCGAGGAGCTCCTACGAGCAGTACTTC	CSAIFPRSSYEQYF
NA	TRBV4-3	many	13	TRBJ2-3	TGCGCCAGCAGCCACGTCGGGTCCCATACGCAGTATTTT	CASSHVGSHTQYF
TRBD1	TRBV5-5	few	15	TRBJ2-5	TGTGCCAGCAGCAACCGGGACAGGGAACAAGAGACCCAGTACTTC	CASSNRDREQETQYF
TRBD1	TRBV12-3/TRBV12-4	NA	14	TRBJ1-6	TGTGCCAGCAGTGGGACAGCACTAAATTCACCCCTCCACTTT	CASSGTALNSPLHF
NA	TRBV29-1	many	15	TRBJ1-2	TGCAGCGCTCGGACAGCTGACAGAGCTAACTATGGCTACACCTTC	CSARTADRANYGYTF
NA	TRBV19	NA	16	TRBJ2-7	TGTGCCAGTAGTATAACGACTTCTCGCTACAACTACGAGCAGTACTTC	CASSITTSRYNYEQYF
TRBD2	TRBV10-3	few	15	TRBJ2-5	TGTGCCATCAGTGATGGGACTAGCGGGGGTGAGACCCAGTACTTC	CAISDGTSGGETQYF
NA	TRBV7-9	NA	17	TRBJ1-3	TGTGCCAGCAGCTTAGGGCACGGGGGCGCGGATGGAAACACCATATATTTT	CASSLGHGGADGNTIYF
TRBD2	TRBV20-1	NA	15	TRBJ2-1	TGCAGTGCCCCGGGACTAGCGGGAACTTACAATGAGCAGTTCTTC	CSAPGLAGTYNEQFF
NA	TRBV20-1	NA	12	TRBJ1-2	TGCAGTGCTAGAGATCAAGGGAGCGGCTACACCTTC	CSARDQGSGYTF
TRBD1	TRBV7-9	NA	14	TRBJ2-5	TGTGCCAGCAGCGCCTTGGGACAGCAAGAGACCCAGTACTTC	CASSALGQQETQYF
NA	TRBV20-1	NA	15	TRBJ2-3	TGCAGTGCCAGGCCAGCGGAACCAAGCACAGATACGCAGTATTTT	CSARPAEPSTDTQYF
TRBD1	TRBV13	NA	14	TRBJ2-5	TGTGCCAGCAGCAGAAGGACAGGGGTCGAGACCCAGTACTTC	CASSRRTGVETQYF
NA	TRBV20-1	few	14	TRBJ1-1	TGCAGTGTTCAGAGGGGGGTAGGGAACACTGAAGCTTTCTTT	CSVQRGVGNTEAFF
NA	TRBV10-3	many	14	TRBJ2-5	TGTGCCATCAGAGACGGACGGTTACAAGAGACCCAGTACTTC	CAIRDGRLQETQYF
TRBD1	TRBV14	few	18	TRBJ1-5	TGTGCCAGCAGCCAGGCGACCGGGACAGGGGGCGCGGGTCAGCCCCAGCATTTT	CASSQATGTGGAGQPQHF
NA	TRBV9	many	14	TRBJ2-7	TGTGCCAGCAGCGTAGGTACTAGCAGGGACGAGCAGTACTTC	CASSVGTSRDEQYF
NA	TRBV12-3/TRBV12-4	few	16	TRBJ2-3	TGTGCCAGCAGTTTGCGTGCAACAGGTTACACAGATACGCAGTATTTT	CASSLRATGYTDTQYF
NA	TRBV12-3/TRBV12-4	NA	14	TRBJ1-2	TGTGCCAGCAGTGGCACAGATTCTAACTATGGCTACACCTTC	CASSGTDSNYGYTF
TRBD2	TRBV20-1	few	14	TRBJ2-1	TGCAGTGCTAGAACGTCTAGCGGGATCGTTGAGCAGTTCTTC	CSARTSSGIVEQFF
TRBD2	TRBV20-1	NA	13	TRBJ2-7	TGCAGTGCTTCCGCGGGGGGGGTCCACGAGCAGTACTTC	CSASAGGVHEQYF
TRBD2	TRBV7-2	NA	15	TRBJ2-1	TGTGCCAGCAGCTTAGTTGCGGGAGGGGCAAATGAGCAGTTCTTC	CASSLVAGGANEQFF
NA	TRBV5-1	NA	15	TRBJ2-6	TGCGCCAGCAGCCCCGGACAGTCTGGGGCCAACGTCCTGACTTTC	CASSPGQSGANVLTF
TRBD2	TRBV7-2	NA	16	TRBJ2-1	TGTGCCAGCAGCTTGGGCGGGAGGGCCAAGGTCAATGAGCAGTTCTTC	CASSLGGRAKVNEQFF
NA	TRBV6-5	NA	14	TRBJ1-1	TGTGCCAGCAGTCACACCTACAGGAACACTGAAGCTTTCTTT	CASSHTYRNTEAFF
NA	TRBV6-1	NA	14	TRBJ1-5	TGTGCCAGCAGTGAGGTGGCTTTGACTCAGCCCCAGCATTTT	CASSEVALTQPQHF
NA	TRBV6-2/TRBV6-3	few	14	TRBJ2-1	TGTGCCAGCAGGGGACGGGGCGCCTACAATGAGCAGTTCTTC	CASRGRGAYNEQFF
NA	TRBV6-1	few	17	TRBJ1-6	TGTGCCAGCATTCCCGGGCAGGGGAGCTCCTATAATTCACCCCTCCACTTT	CASIPGQGSSYNSPLHF
NA	TRBV7-2	NA	13	TRBJ2-1	TGTGCCAGCAGCATACAGGATTGGAATGAGCAGTTCTTC	CASSIQDWNEQFF
NA	TRBV7-2	few	13	TRBJ1-5	TGTGCCAGCAGCGTCCGCGGGTATCAGCCCCAGCATTTT	CASSVRGYQPQHF
TRBD2	TRBV24-1	few	16	TRBJ2-1	TGTGCCACCAGTGAGGGGGCGCGGGGGGGGTACAATGAGCAGTTCTTC	CATSEGARGGYNEQFF
NA	TRBV3-1	NA	13	TRBJ1-1	TGTGCCAGCAGCCAGTACCAGGGTACTGAAGCTTTCTTT	CASSQYQGTEAFF
TRBD1	TRBV11-2	NA	20	TRBJ1-6	TGTGCCAGCAGCTTAGAACCGGGACAGGGGGCCGGCTCCTATAATTCACCCCTCCACTTT	CASSLEPGQGAGSYNSPLHF
NA	TRBV4-3	NA	15	TRBJ2-7	TGCGCCAGCAGCCAATACTGGGGGAGGTCCTACGAGCAGTACTTC	CASSQYWGRSYEQYF
NA	TRBV6-1	NA	16	TRBJ2-1	TGTGCCAGCAGTGAAGCTGTGTACGGAACAAACAATGAGCAGTTCTTC	CASSEAVYGTNNEQFF
NA	TRBV7-9	few	12	TRBJ2-1	TGTGCCAGCAGCTTAGATTTCCCTGAGCAGTTCTTC	CASSLDFPEQFF
TRBD1	TRBV12-3/TRBV12-4	NA	17	TRBJ2-2	TGTGCCAGCAGCCGAACCTCCGGGACAGGGTCTACCGGGGAGCTGTTTTTT	CASSRTSGTGSTGELFF
NA	TRBV7-9	NA	14	TRBJ2-3	TGTGCCAGCAGCCACCAAGCCCGGCCAGATACGCAGTATTTT	CASSHQARPDTQYF
TRBD2	TRBV7-2	few	15	TRBJ2-7	TGTGCCAGCAGCCAGGGACTAGCGGGACCCTACGAGCAGTACTTC	CASSQGLAGPYEQYF